This T cell receptor (beta chain) was retrieved from a study of Ad26.COV2.S vaccination and SARS-CoV-2 variants. On the study more broadly: Recipients of Ad26.COV2.S got it intramuscularly, once or twice 56 days apart.

Treatment of the sample: 15 to 20 received Ad26.COV2.S at low or high dose, single or two shots; 5 received placebo; per-sample allocation not given. Samples analyzed were those drawn on day 63 after the first vaccine or placebo injection. The method was immunoSEQ multiplex PCR; TCRdb's version includes in-frame clones alone and lacks a portion of them. This sample has approximately 460,000 clones, with about 89% found just once. CDR3 length equals 14 residues. The germline V gene encodes CDR1 SGHNT and CDR2 YYREEE (reference sequence). Deletions cut 2 bases from V and 2 bases from J, with 10 bases between.

The source was peripheral blood, collected in a trial of Ad26.COV2.S vaccine versus placebo. The chain uses TRBV5-4 and TRBJ2-5, with a possible D match to TRBD2 (6 bases). The source is a person aged 18-65 years who received the Ad26.COV2.S COVID-19 vaccine or a placebo. Written as DNA, the CDR3 is TGTGCCAGCAGCTTCGGCCGGGGGCAAGAGACCCAGTACTTC. It specifies CASSFGRGQETQYF.